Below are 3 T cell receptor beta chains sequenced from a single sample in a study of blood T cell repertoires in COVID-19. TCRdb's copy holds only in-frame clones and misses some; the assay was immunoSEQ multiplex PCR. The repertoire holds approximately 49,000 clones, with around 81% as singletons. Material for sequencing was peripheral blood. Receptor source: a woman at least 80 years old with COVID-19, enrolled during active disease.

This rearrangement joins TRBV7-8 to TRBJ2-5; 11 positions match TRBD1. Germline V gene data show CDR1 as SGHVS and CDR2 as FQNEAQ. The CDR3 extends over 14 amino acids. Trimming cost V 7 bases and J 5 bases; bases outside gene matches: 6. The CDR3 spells CASTRTGGVETQYF. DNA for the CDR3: TGTGCCAGCACCCGGACAGGGGGCGTTGAGACCCAGTACTTC.

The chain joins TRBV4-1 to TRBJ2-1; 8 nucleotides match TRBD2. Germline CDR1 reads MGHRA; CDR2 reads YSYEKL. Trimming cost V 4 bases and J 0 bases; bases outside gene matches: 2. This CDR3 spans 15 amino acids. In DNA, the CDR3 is TGCGCCAGCAGCCGGAGCGGGAGCTCCTACAATGAGCAGTTCTTC. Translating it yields CASSRSGSSYNEQFF.

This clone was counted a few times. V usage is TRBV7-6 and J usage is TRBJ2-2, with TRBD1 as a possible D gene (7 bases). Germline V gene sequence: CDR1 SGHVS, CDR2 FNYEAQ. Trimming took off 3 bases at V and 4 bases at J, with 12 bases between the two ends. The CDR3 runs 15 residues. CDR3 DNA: TGTGCCAGCAGCTTTCAGGGGGGAGGCACCGGGGAGCTGTTTTTT. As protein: CASSFQGGGTGELFF.